This T cell receptor (beta chain) is drawn from a study of blood T cell repertoires in COVID-19. Only one count was recorded for this clone. Authors' analysis steps: Reference gene primer amplification gave estimated nucleated cell counts. The protocol was immunoSEQ multiplex PCR, while the TCRdb copy is restricted to in-frame clones and leaves out a portion. V, J and clone size were drawn from that table, and D and trimming were deduced from the DNA. The sample holds fewer than 250,000 clones; 75% to 90% are singletons and the top ten take under 0.9%. Germline loops: CDR1 MNHNS, CDR2 SASEGT. The CDR3 is 14 residues long. V lost 3 bases to trimming and J lost 8 bases, with 13 bases between them.

This sequence joins TRBV6-1 and TRBJ1-4; TRBD1 might be the D (5 bases). Sequencing was done on a sample of peripheral blood. This TCR derives from a man aged 40-50 years with acute or convalescent COVID-19. DNA for the CDR3: TGTGCCAGCAGTGAGGATCAGGGTGAGGAAAAACTGTTTTTT. Translated: CASSEDQGEEKLFF.